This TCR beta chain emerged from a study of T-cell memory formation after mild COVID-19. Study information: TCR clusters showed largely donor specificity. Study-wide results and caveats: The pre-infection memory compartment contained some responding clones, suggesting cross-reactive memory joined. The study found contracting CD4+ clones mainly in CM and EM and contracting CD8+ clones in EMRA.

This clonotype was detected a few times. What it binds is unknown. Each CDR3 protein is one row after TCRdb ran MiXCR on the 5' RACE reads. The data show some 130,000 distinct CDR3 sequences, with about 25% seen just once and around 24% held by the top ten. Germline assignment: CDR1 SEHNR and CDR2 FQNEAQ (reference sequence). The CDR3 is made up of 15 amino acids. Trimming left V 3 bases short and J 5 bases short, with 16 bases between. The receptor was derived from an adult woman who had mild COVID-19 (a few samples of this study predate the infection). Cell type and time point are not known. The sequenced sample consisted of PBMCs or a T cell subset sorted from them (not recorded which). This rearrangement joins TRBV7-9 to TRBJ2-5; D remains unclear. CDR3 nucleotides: TGTGCCAGCAGCTTTAGTTGGGCTACGGGTGAGACCCAGTACTTC. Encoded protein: CASSFSWATGETQYF.